These T cell receptor beta chains were read from a single sample in a study of control samples from healthy donors and cancer patients. Sequenced by immunoSEQ multiplex PCR; TCRdb stores in-frame clones only, minus some. The sample has around 130,000 clones, about 93% seen once. Source material: PBMCs. The receptors stem from a man aged 45-65 years with head and neck cancer. The CDR3 runs from the conserved cysteine through the conserved F or W. Fields, in order: D gene, V gene, J gene, CDR3 protein. The D gene is left open where the match is weak.

TRBD1	TRBV11-3	TRBJ2-2	CASSLVCRGRGWDTGELFF
.	TRBV5-4	TRBJ1-4	CASSLGGGTNEKLFF
.	TRBV28	TRBJ1-2	CASSLTGKTNYGYTF
TRBD1	TRBV11-2	TRBJ2-5	CASSTGQIRETQYF
TRBD1	TRBV6-6	TRBJ1-1	CASSSGQGRTEAFF
TRBD1	TRBV5-5	TRBJ2-7	CASSTGTAALYEQYF
TRBD1	TRBV11-2	TRBJ1-6	CASTRQGSSPLHF
TRBD2	TRBV6-5	TRBJ2-7	CATQVGGGTYEQYF
.	TRBV7-2	TRBJ2-5	CASSMRETQYF
TRBD2	TRBV7-2	TRBJ2-1	CASSPRRGGGANEQFF
.	TRBV7-8	TRBJ1-5	CASSWGARWGEPQHF
TRBD1	TRBV6-5	TRBJ1-1	CASSMTGGEAFF
TRBD1	TRBV6-2/TRBV6-3	TRBJ2-3	CASSKDRATDTQYF
.	TRBV6-5	TRBJ2-5	CASTRGIWEETQYF
.	TRBV24-1	TRBJ2-2	CATSDSRTGELFF
TRBD1	TRBV7-9	TRBJ2-2	CASSWGQGGAGELFF
.	TRBV19	TRBJ2-7	CASSIDRAGYEQYF
.	TRBV6-1	TRBJ2-3	CASSEAWGGQTDTQYF
.	TRBV6-5	TRBJ2-7	CASSNDYEQYF
TRBD1	TRBV10-2	TRBJ2-1	CASSEVRRDRGYNEQFF
TRBD1	TRBV29-1	TRBJ1-2	CSAQVGKGGGINYGYTF
.	TRBV7-2	TRBJ2-7	CASSAGFDSYEQYF
.	TRBV18	TRBJ2-3	CASSPAADTQYF
.	TRBV5-1	TRBJ1-1	CASRDNTEAFF
TRBD2	TRBV7-2	TRBJ2-5	CASSLGGGGQETQYF
.	TRBV27	TRBJ2-7	CASSSWGGLRSYEQYF
TRBD1	TRBV19	TRBJ1-3	CASRKGTGGVTGNTIYF
.	TRBV5-6	TRBJ2-7	CASSSSPTANYEQYF
TRBD1	TRBV9	TRBJ1-4	CASSAEAGTGNEKLFF
.	TRBV9	TRBJ1-2	CASSKGAPNYGYTF
.	TRBV19	TRBJ1-1	CASSMWPNTEAFF
.	TRBV6-5	TRBJ1-2	CASSRTWDTLYGYTF
.	TRBV4-1	TRBJ1-5	CASSQEAGNQPQHF
TRBD1	TRBV30	TRBJ2-7	CAWRSQGARGSYEQYF
.	TRBV21-1	TRBJ1-2	CASSSRGNRVNYGYTF
.	TRBV5-4	TRBJ1-1	CASSLVAVDTEAFF
.	TRBV7-2	TRBJ2-7	CASSLGGWASYEQYF
.	TRBV29-1	TRBJ1-1	CSATDRQNTEAFF
.	TRBV7-2	TRBJ2-2	CASSQGTHGELFF
.	TRBV27	TRBJ2-1	CASSLPGSYNEQFF
.	TRBV27	TRBJ1-2	CASSSIGTNYGYTF
.	TRBV12-3/TRBV12-4	TRBJ1-1	CASRQTTEAFF
.	TRBV7-6	TRBJ2-5	CASSGLQGETQYF
TRBD1	TRBV30	TRBJ1-2	CACLPEGQGIGGYTF
.	TRBV9	TRBJ2-5	CASSVDSVETQYF
.	TRBV7-9	TRBJ1-3	CASSLGDNFSGNTIYF
TRBD1	TRBV5-1	TRBJ1-4	CASTTTPGQSNEKLFF
TRBD1	TRBV9	TRBJ1-2	CASSVDRDYGYTF